This entry lists 14 T cell receptor beta chains sequenced from one sample in a study of blood T cell repertoires in COVID-19. Clones were read by immunoSEQ multiplex PCR, and TCRdb kept only the in-frame ones, dropping some. Found here are about 250,000 clones, more than 75% of them singletons; the top ten hold under 2%. Sample: peripheral blood. The source of these receptors is a woman aged 55-70 years who had recovered from COVID-19.

The genes are TRBV7-2 and TRBJ1-2; D is ambiguous. V was cut by 5 bases and J by 3 bases, with 13 bases left in between. Germline values: CDR1 SGHTA, CDR2 FQGNSA. The CDR3 loop spans 14 amino acids. DNA of the CDR3: TGTGCCAGCAGCCCCCAGTGGCAGGACTATGGCTACACCTTC. Translated: CASSPQWQDYGYTF.

The rearrangement uses TRBV5-1 and TRBJ2-1; D may be TRBD2 (5 bases). This CDR3 comprises 13 residues. From germline, CDR1 is SGHRS and CDR2 YFSETQ. Trimming stripped 0 bases from V and 8 bases from J, with 9 bases between. The CDR3: CASSLVGGDEQFF. In DNA, the CDR3 is TGCGCCAGCAGCTTGGTTGGAGGCGATGAGCAGTTCTTC.

This chain joins TRBV18 and TRBJ2-2; 8 bases map to TRBD1. V shed 6 bases, J shed 2 bases, and the junction held 8 bases outside the gene matches. Germline lookup yields CDR1 KGHSH and CDR2 LQKENI. The CDR3 length is 16 residues. The CDR3 DNA reads as TGTGCCAGCTCCCCATACGGACAGGGCAACACCGGGGAGCTGTTTTTT. Its protein is CASSPYGQGNTGELFF.

This chain links TRBV7-2 with TRBJ1-2, with D possibly being TRBD1 (6 bases). Germline V CDR1 and CDR2: SGHTA, FQGNSA. The length of the CDR3 is 15 residues. V dropped 1 base and J dropped 5 bases, with 14 bases sitting between them. In DNA form, the CDR3 reads TGTGCCAGCAGCTTAGGTCGGGGGGCCGATTATGGCTACACCTTC. It codes for CASSLGRGADYGYTF.

The chain has TRBV6-5 and TRBJ1-5; D is unclear. V shed 4 bases and J shed 1 base, with 11 bases lying between them. Germline V gene data show CDR1 as MNHEY and CDR2 as SVGAGI. The CDR3 has 15 amino acids. DNA of the CDR3: TGTGCCAGCAGTTCCTACGGGTGGAGCAATCAGCCCCAGCATTTT. Translated: CASSSYGWSNQPQHF.

CDR3 residues: CASTSLGQGGEKLFF. CDR3 sequence (DNA): TGTGCCAGCACCTCCCTGGGACAGGGAGGGGAAAAACTGTTTTTT. This chain links TRBV9 with TRBJ1-4; 9 bases are a match to TRBD1. V lost 6 bases to trimming and J lost 8 bases; unmatched junction nucleotides: 11. Germline V gene lookup returns CDR1 SGDLS and CDR2 YYNGEE. The CDR3 covers 15 residues.

V gene TRBV4-3 combines with J gene TRBJ2-3; 13 nucleotides align to TRBD2. CDR3 length: 17 residues. V lost 0 bases to trimming and J lost 3 bases; unmatched junction nucleotides: 3. The germline V gene has CDR1 LGHNA and CDR2 YSLEER. Here the CDR3 DNA reads TGCGCCAGCAGCCAAGAAACTAGCGGGGGGGTTACAGATACGCAGTATTTT. This codes for CASSQETSGGVTDTQYF.

This chain joins TRBV5-5 and TRBJ2-3, with 7 bases lining up with TRBD1. Trimming cost V 4 bases and J 0 bases; bases outside gene matches: 8. Germline lookup yields CDR1 SGHKS and CDR2 YYEKEE (reference sequence). This CDR3 spans 16 amino acids. The CDR3 protein is CASSLGTASSTDTQYF. The CDR3 nucleotides read TGTGCCAGCAGCCTAGGGACAGCCTCTAGCACAGATACGCAGTATTTT.

The chain recombines TRBV29-1 with TRBJ1-2, with 9 positions matching TRBD1. The CDR3 runs 18 residues. CDR1 is SQVTM, CDR2 ANQGSEA, per germline. V shed 2 bases and J 4 bases; nucleotides not matched to a gene: 17. Here the CDR3 DNA reads TGCAGCGTTGAACGGACAGGGGCGCTAGATCCCCCCCCCTATGGCTACACCTTC. Its protein product is CSVERTGALDPPPYGYTF.

The V gene is TRBV28, the J gene TRBJ1-4, with a weak D call TRBD1 (6 bases). This CDR3 has 17 residues. V lost 2 bases and J 3 bases, leaving 16 bases between the germline ends. The germline gives CDR1 MDHEN, CDR2 SYDVKM. The CDR3 is CASSLRTGSGPNEKLFF. CDR3 nucleotide sequence: TGTGCCAGCAGTTTACGTACAGGGTCGGGTCCTAATGAAAAACTGTTTTTT.

This clone was picked up one time. This sequence joins TRBV28 and TRBJ1-2; TRBD1 matches at 7 bases. Germline V gene data show CDR1 as MDHEN and CDR2 as SYDVKM. V shed 1 base, J shed 4 bases, and the junction held 12 bases outside the gene matches. The CDR3 totals 17 residues. Written as DNA, the CDR3 is TGTGCCAGCAGTTTATTTAGGGGGCGTAAGTCAGGCTATGGCTACACCTTC. Protein product: CASSLFRGRKSGYGYTF.

The genes are TRBV9 and TRBJ2-5, with a possible D match to TRBD1 (6 bases). CDR1 is SGDLS, CDR2 YYNGEE, per germline. The CDR3 runs 15 residues. With 0 bases removed from V and 5 bases from J, the gap between germline ends came to 14 bases. This CDR3 reads CASSVGPDSLETQYF. The CDR3 DNA reads as TGTGCCAGCAGCGTAGGGCCGGACAGCTTGGAGACCCAGTACTTC.

The chain joins TRBV9 to TRBJ2-7; 9 nucleotides align to TRBD1. V shed 3 bases and J 9 bases; nucleotides not matched to a gene: 13. The germline V gene encodes CDR1 SGDLS and CDR2 YYNGEE. This CDR3 contains 15 residues. CDR3 bases: TGTGCCAGCAGCGGCGAAAGGGGGACAGGGCTTACGCAGTACTTC. Amino acids: CASSGERGTGLTQYF. Together with reference TRBV9 and TRBJ2-7, the CDR3 gives the full variable domain: DSGVTQTPKHLITATGQRVTLRCSPRSGDLSVYWYQQSLDQGLQFLIQYYNGEERAKGNILERFSAQQFPDLHSELNLSSLELGDSALYFCASSGERGTGLTQYFGPGTRLTVT.

The rearrangement joins TRBV28 to TRBJ2-2; 8 bases agree with TRBD1. Germline loops: CDR1 MDHEN, CDR2 SYDVKM. V lost 7 bases and J lost 5; bases outside the gene matches: 12. CDR3 length: 16 residues. This CDR3 is CASNPSGQGGTGELFF. DNA of the CDR3: TGTGCCAGCAATCCGTCCGGACAGGGCGGGACCGGGGAGCTGTTTTTT.